This record looks at one T cell receptor (beta chain) sequence and its context. What it recognizes is unknown. Profiling relied on immunoSEQ multiplex PCR, and the TCRdb table lists in-frame clones only, not all of them. The sample holds some 170,000 clones, 92% seen once. The data originate from a study of T cell responses to AZD1222 COVID-19 vaccine. Points from the study as a whole: The peak T cell response came first, and repertoires were sampled only after it. The CD4 TCRs associated with vaccination extended across spike and predominated at 160-218 and 743-854. Unmutated regions of variants are reportedly targeted by nearly half of spike-specific TCRs.

Losses at the gene ends were 1 base for V and 4 bases for J; bases not matched to a gene: 1. Germline values: CDR1 GTSNPN, CDR2 SVGIG (reference sequence). The CDR3 spans 13 residues. This chain connects TRBV30 to TRBJ1-5, with 7 bases lining up with TRBD1. The sequence was collected from an adult in good health. The sample in question was peripheral blood, obtained on day 0 of MenACWY control vaccination. The CDR3 protein is CAWSEDRNQPQHF. In nucleotides, the CDR3 is TGTGCCTGGAGTGAGGACAGGAATCAGCCCCAGCATTTT.